This is a list of T cell receptor beta chains from one sample in a study of blood T cell repertoires in COVID-19. Sequencing used immunoSEQ multiplex PCR; TCRdb keeps in-frame clones, though not all of them. Of approximately 160,000 clones in the sample, 75% to 85% are singletons; the top ten hold about 7.2%. The sample consisted of peripheral blood. Every receptor here comes from a woman aged 45-65 years in a cohort sampled during active or convalescent COVID-19. The CDR3 runs from the conserved cysteine through the conserved F or W. D genes are given only for firm matches. Clone size is stated in some rows and not others, as once, few, many or a class when expanded.

TRBJ1-6	-	TRBV2	-	TGTGCCAAATCGGGGGGCGGTTCACCCCTCCACTTT	CAKSGGGSPLHF
TRBJ1-1	-	TRBV19	-	TGTGCCAGTAGTTCGACAGGGAACACTGAAGCTTTCTTT	CASSSTGNTEAFF
TRBJ1-2	-	TRBV2	-	TGTGCCAGCAGTGGGACAGCTCTCTATGGCTACACCTTC	CASSGTALYGYTF
TRBJ2-5	-	TRBV3-1/TRBV3-2	TRBD2	TGTGCCAGCAGCCGCAGACTAGCAGAAGAGACCCAGTACTTC	CASSRRLAEETQYF
TRBJ2-5	-	TRBV6-5	-	TGTGCCAGCAGCTCGATCGACAGACACCAAGAGACCCAGTACTTC	CASSSIDRHQETQYF
TRBJ2-5	-	TRBV27	-	TGTGCCAGCAGCCAGGCGGGGGCAGGGTGGATAGAGACCCAGTACTTC	CASSQAGAGWIETQYF
TRBJ2-3	-	TRBV7-2	TRBD2	TGTGCCAGCAGCCCCGGGACTACTCGCTCCACAGATACGCAGTATTTT	CASSPGTTRSTDTQYF
TRBJ1-2	-	TRBV29-1	-	TGCAGCGTTGAAGTTTACAGGGCCATAAACTATGGCTACACCTTC	CSVEVYRAINYGYTF
TRBJ2-1	once	TRBV7-3	-	TGTGCCAGCAGCTTATACGCTGGGAGCAATGAGCAGTTCTTC	CASSLYAGSNEQFF
TRBJ1-1	-	TRBV5-4	-	TGTGCCAGCAGCTTGGATGCCCACCCGAGTACTGAAGCTTTCTTT	CASSLDAHPSTEAFF
TRBJ2-7	many	TRBV7-9	TRBD1	TGTGCCAGCAGCTTAGCACAGGGGGCGTTTGGTGACGAGCAGTACTTC	CASSLAQGAFGDEQYF
TRBJ2-3	-	TRBV18	-	TGTGCCAGCTCACCAAATCTGGGCACCCTCACAGATACGCAGTATTTT	CASSPNLGTLTDTQYF
TRBJ1-3	-	TRBV18	-	TGTGCCAGCTCACCTCCGGGGGGACGTGGAAACACCATATATTTT	CASSPPGGRGNTIYF
TRBJ1-1	once	TRBV19	-	TGTGCCAGTAGACTAGGCCCCCTTGCTGAAGCTTTCTTT	CASRLGPLAEAFF
TRBJ2-3	-	TRBV5-1	TRBD2	TGCGCCAGCACGCTAGCGGGGCTGAGCACAGATACGCAGTATTTT	CASTLAGLSTDTQYF
TRBJ1-2	few	TRBV3-1/TRBV3-2	TRBD1	TGTGCCAGCAGCCATCACGACAGGGTCTATGGCTACACCTTC	CASSHHDRVYGYTF
TRBJ1-6	once	TRBV7-9	-	TGTGCCAGCAGCCCTGTAGACAGGTTTAATTCACCCCTCCACTTT	CASSPVDRFNSPLHF
TRBJ2-7	few	TRBV5-6	-	TGTGCCAGCAGCAATTACTACGAGCAGTACTTC	CASSNYYEQYF
TRBJ1-1	-	TRBV25-1	-	TGTGCCAGCAGTGACCCCGAGGGTGACACTGAAGCTTTCTTT	CASSDPEGDTEAFF
TRBJ2-3	-	TRBV5-1	TRBD2	TGCGCCAGCAGCTTGACTAGCGGGAGTCCAGATACGCAGTATTTT	CASSLTSGSPDTQYF
TRBJ2-5	-	TRBV20-1	TRBD2	TGCAGTGCTAGTGGCGGGGGGTTGGAGACCCAGTACTTC	CSASGGGLETQYF
TRBJ2-5	-	TRBV7-2	TRBD2	TGTGCCAGTAGAAGGGCTAGCGGGGACCAAGAGACCCAGTACTTC	CASRRASGDQETQYF
TRBJ2-7	-	TRBV11-2	-	TGTGCCAGCAGCCCAGGAAATTGGGCTCAGTACTTC	CASSPGNWAQYF
TRBJ1-1	-	TRBV18	-	TGTGCCAGCTCACTGTTTGCGGGGGCGGACACTGAAGCTTTCTTT	CASSLFAGADTEAFF
TRBJ2-1	-	TRBV6-5	-	TGTGCCAGCAGAGGGGGATTTAACCCTTACAATGAGCAGTTCTTC	CASRGGFNPYNEQFF
TRBJ2-5	once	TRBV3-1/TRBV3-2	-	TGTGCCAGCAGCGATGCGGGACAAGAGACCCAGTACTTC	CASSDAGQETQYF
TRBJ1-3	-	TRBV19	TRBD1	TGTGCCAGTAAACAGGGGTCCGAGGGAAACACCATATATTTT	CASKQGSEGNTIYF
TRBJ1-2	-	TRBV15	-	TGTGCCACCAGCAGAGATTACGGGGCTAACTATGGCTACACCTTC	CATSRDYGANYGYTF
TRBJ2-6	-	TRBV9	TRBD1	TGTGCCAGCAGCGTAGCCCTCGGACAGGGGTATGGGGCCAACGTCCTGACTTTC	CASSVALGQGYGANVLTF
TRBJ1-2	few	TRBV6-5	TRBD1	TGTGCCAGCAGGATCACGACAGGGGAGAACTATGGCTACACCTTC	CASRITTGENYGYTF
TRBJ2-5	-	TRBV30	-	TGTGCCTGGAGTGTACATTCTAGCTTGAAGACCCAGTACTTC	CAWSVHSSLKTQYF
TRBJ2-3	-	TRBV10-2	TRBD1	TGCGCCAGCAAAACAGGGGGCAGGACAGATACGCAGTATTTT	CASKTGGRTDTQYF
TRBJ1-2	-	TRBV29-1	-	TGCAGCGTTGTGAAGGGGAACTATGGCTACACCTTC	CSVVKGNYGYTF
TRBJ1-2	-	TRBV3-1/TRBV3-2	-	TGTGCCAGCAGCCAAGACACAGGCGCCGGACGGCGAATTGGCTACACCTTC	CASSQDTGAGRRIGYTF
TRBJ2-7	-	TRBV10-1	TRBD1	TGCGCCAGCAGATTGGACAGGGGGAGGTACGAGCAGTACTTC	CASRLDRGRYEQYF
TRBJ1-4	-	TRBV20-1	-	TGCGGTGTTACAACTAATGAAAAACTGTTTTTT	CGVTTNEKLFF
TRBJ2-3	-	TRBV10-2	-	TGCGCCAGCGGGGGCGGGGGCAGTACGCAGTATTTT	CASGGGGSTQYF
TRBJ1-1	-	TRBV18	-	TGTGCCAGCTCACCAACGACAGAGAACACTGAAGCTTTCTTT	CASSPTTENTEAFF
TRBJ1-5	-	TRBV29-1	-	TGCAGCGTCGAACTAGATAGCAATCAGCCCCAGCATTTT	CSVELDSNQPQHF